This TCR beta chain was documented in a study of cytomegalovirus exposure and HLA in healthy donors. The CDR3 covers 15 residues. Losses at the gene ends were 0 bases for V and 4 bases for J; bases not matched to a gene: 4. Germline values: CDR1 SGDLS, CDR2 YYNGEE. PCR employed 60 Vbeta and 13 Jbeta primers. Clones were read by immunoSEQ multiplex PCR, and TCRdb kept only the in-frame ones, dropping some. The sample carries around 130,000 clones, more than 65% recorded once. The chain carries TRBV9 and TRBJ1-2, with 9 bases that match TRBD1. The sequence derives from a woman aged 18 to 35 in good health and CMV-seropositive. Specimen: PBMCs. The CDR3 is CASSVGTGATYGYTF. In DNA form, the CDR3 reads TGTGCCAGCAGCGTAGGGACAGGGGCAACCTATGGCTACACCTTC.